This TCR beta chain was sequenced during a study of glioma-infiltrating T cells. This clonotype was found many times. TCR alpha and beta CDR3 regions were amplified from RNA using iRepertoire nested multiplex PCR. TCRdb reprocessed the multiplex PCR reads via MiXCR and lists one record per CDR3 protein. The sample lists about 180,000 distinct CDR3 sequences, roughly 45% occurring once. The receptor was derived from a human donor with low-grade glioma or glioblastoma, undergoing nonglioma brain surgery, or in good health (not recorded which). The sample consisted of glioma tissue, nonneoplastic brain tissue, or PBMCs (not recorded which).

CDR3 residues: CASSLLRTSGPIEQFF. CDR3 nucleotide sequence: TGTGCCAGCAGCTTATTACGAACTAGCGGGCCCATTGAGCAGTTCTTC. The genes are TRBV7-2 and TRBJ2-1; 9 bases match TRBD2. CDR1 is SGHTA and CDR2 is FQGNSA in the germline V gene. V shed 2 bases and J 9 bases; nucleotides not matched to a gene: 11. The CDR3 spans 16 residues.